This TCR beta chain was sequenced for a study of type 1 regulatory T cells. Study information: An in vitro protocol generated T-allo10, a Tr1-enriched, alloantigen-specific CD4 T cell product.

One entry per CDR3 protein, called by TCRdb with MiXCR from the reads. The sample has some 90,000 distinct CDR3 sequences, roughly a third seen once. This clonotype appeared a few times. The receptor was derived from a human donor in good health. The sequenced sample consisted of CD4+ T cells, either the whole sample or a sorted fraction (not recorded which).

The CDR3, as DNA: TGTGCCAGCTCGGCCAGCTCCGGGGAGCTGTTTTTT. Its translation: CASSASSGELFF. This chain joins TRBV3-1 and TRBJ2-2, with D unresolved. The CDR3 is 12 amino acids. Germline-derived CDR1 and CDR2 are LGHDT and YNNKEL (reference sequence). The V gene lost 8 bases and the J gene lost 6 bases, with 10 bases spanning the gap.